This T cell receptor beta chain comes out of a study of T cell responses to AZD1222 COVID-19 vaccine. There are 15 residues in the CDR3. The germline gives CDR1 SGHRS, CDR2 YFSETQ. The trim removed 4 bases at V and 5 bases at J, leaving 3 bases unmatched. TCRdb's table, derived via immunoSEQ multiplex PCR, lists solely in-frame clones and lacks some. The sample contains around 160,000 clones, more than 75% of which appear only once. Study observations and caveats: Rises in breadth and depth of Spike-specific TCRs came after two AZD1222 doses. Repertoires were sampled only after the peak T cell response. Baseline seropositives among AZD1222 recipients totaled only 5 to 7.

This clone was observed a single time. Its antigen is currently unknown. This specimen was peripheral blood, taken on day 0 of AZD1222 vaccination. The chain combines TRBV5-1 with TRBJ2-3, with 14 nucleotides matching TRBD2. This TCR was sampled from an adult in good health. The CDR3 coding sequence is TGCGCCAGCAGCGTTGGACTAGCGGGGGGAGATACGCAGTATTTT. Encoded protein: CASSVGLAGGDTQYF.